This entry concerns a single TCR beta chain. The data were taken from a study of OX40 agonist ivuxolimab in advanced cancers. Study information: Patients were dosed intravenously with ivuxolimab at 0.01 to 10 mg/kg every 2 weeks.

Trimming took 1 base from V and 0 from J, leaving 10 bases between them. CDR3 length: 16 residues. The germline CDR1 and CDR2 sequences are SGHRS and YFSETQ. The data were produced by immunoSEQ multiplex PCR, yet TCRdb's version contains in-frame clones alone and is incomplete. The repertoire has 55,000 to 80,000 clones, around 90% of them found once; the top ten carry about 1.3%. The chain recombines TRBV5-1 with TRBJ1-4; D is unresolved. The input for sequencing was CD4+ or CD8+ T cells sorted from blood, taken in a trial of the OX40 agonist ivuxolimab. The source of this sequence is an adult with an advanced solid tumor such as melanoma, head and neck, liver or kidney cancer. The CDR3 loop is CASSLRPEATNEKLFF. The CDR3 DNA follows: TGCGCCAGCAGCTTGAGGCCAGAAGCAACTAATGAAAAACTGTTTTTT.